A single T cell receptor beta chain is shown here with its context. This CDR3 has 15 amino acids. With V trimmed by 6 bases and J by 2 bases, 6 bases remained unmatched. Germline V CDR1 and CDR2: MNHEY, SVGAGI. Sequencing used immunoSEQ multiplex PCR; TCRdb keeps in-frame clones, though not all of them. The profile covers about 83,000 clones, with about 87% appearing a single time and 8% taken by the ten largest. The source of the sample is a study of blood T cell repertoires in COVID-19. Study-wide background: COVID-19 samples collected from the United States, Italy and Spain covered acute and convalescent phases. T cells, B-cell-depleted T cells, or PBMCs supplied cDNA or gDNA.

The sequence was obtained from a man at least 80 years old with active or convalescent COVID-19. Material for sequencing was peripheral blood. V is TRBV6-5 and J is TRBJ2-1; TRBD2 agrees at 8 bases. CDR3 nucleotides: TGTGCCAGCAGCGTTAGCGGGACGCCCTACAATGAGCAGTTCTTC. Translation gives CASSVSGTPYNEQFF.